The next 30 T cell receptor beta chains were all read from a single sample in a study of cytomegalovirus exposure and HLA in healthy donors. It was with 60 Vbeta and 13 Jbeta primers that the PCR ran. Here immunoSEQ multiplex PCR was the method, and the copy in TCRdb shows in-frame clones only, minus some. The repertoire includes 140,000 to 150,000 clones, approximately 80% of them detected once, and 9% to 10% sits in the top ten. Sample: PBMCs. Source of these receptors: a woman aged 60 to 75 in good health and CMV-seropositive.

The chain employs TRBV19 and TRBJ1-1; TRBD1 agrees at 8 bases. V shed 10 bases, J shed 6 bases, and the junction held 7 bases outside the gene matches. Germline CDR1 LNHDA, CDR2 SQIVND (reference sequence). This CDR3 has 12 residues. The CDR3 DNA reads TGTGCCACCGTAGACAGGGGAGCTGAAGCTTTCTTT. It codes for CATVDRGAEAFF.

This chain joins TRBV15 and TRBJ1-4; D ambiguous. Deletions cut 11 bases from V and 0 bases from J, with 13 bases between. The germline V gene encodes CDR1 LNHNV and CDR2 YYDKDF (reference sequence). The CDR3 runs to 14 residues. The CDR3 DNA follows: TGTGCCGTCCGGAGGGTTGCAACTAATGAAAAACTGTTTTTT. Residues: CAVRRVATNEKLFF.

CDR3 nucleotide sequence: TGTGCCATCAGAATAGCGGGAGCTGGGTACGAGCAGTACTTC. Its translation is CAIRIAGAGYEQYF. The chain joins TRBV10-3 to TRBJ2-5; 9 positions match TRBD2. The DNA end is a closer match to TRBJ2-7, so the J assignment may be wrong. There are 14 residues in the CDR3. Germline CDR1 and CDR2: ENHRY and SYGVKD.

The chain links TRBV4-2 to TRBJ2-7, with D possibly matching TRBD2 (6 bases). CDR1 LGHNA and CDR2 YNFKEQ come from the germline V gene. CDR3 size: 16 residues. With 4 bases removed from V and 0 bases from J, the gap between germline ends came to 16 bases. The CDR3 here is CASSPASGQSSYEQYF. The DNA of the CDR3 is TGTGCCAGCAGCCCGGCCAGCGGGCAGTCCTCCTACGAGCAGTACTTC.

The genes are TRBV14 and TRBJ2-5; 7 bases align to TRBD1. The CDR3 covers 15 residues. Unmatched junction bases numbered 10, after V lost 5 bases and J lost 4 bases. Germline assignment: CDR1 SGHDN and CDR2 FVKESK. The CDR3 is CASSVATGMGETQYF. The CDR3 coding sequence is TGTGCCAGCAGCGTCGCGACAGGGATGGGAGAGACCCAGTACTTC.

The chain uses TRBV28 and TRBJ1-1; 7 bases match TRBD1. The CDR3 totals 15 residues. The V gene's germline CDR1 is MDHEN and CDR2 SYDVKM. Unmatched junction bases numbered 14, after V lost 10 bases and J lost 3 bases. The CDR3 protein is CATPLRGRGDTEAFF. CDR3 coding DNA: TGTGCCACCCCGTTAAGGGGGCGCGGTGACACTGAAGCTTTCTTT.

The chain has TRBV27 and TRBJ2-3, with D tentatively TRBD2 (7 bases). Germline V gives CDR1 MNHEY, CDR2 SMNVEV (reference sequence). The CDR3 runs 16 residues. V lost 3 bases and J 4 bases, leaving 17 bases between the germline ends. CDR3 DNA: TGTGCCAGCAGTTTGTATTTGGCGGGGGCGGCAGATACGCAGTATTTT. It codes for CASSLYLAGAADTQYF.

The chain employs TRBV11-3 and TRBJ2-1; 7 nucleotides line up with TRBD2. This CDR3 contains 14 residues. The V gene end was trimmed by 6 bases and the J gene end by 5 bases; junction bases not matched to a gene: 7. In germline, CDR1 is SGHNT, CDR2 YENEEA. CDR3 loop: CASRKGGYNNEQFF. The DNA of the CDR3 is TGTGCCAGCAGGAAGGGAGGGTATAACAATGAGCAGTTCTTC.

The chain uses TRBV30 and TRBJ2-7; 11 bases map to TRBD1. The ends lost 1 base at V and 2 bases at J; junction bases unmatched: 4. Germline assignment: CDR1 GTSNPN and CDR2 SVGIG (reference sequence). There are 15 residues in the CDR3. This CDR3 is CAWSAGTGGTYEQYF. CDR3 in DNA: TGTGCCTGGAGTGCGGGGACAGGGGGTACCTACGAGCAGTACTTC.

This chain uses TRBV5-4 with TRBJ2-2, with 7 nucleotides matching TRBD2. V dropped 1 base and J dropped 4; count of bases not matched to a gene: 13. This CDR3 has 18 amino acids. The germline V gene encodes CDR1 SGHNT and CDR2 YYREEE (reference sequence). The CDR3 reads CASSLIRGRAFGTGELFF. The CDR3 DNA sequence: TGTGCCAGCAGCTTGATTCGTGGGAGGGCGTTCGGCACCGGGGAGCTGTTTTTT.

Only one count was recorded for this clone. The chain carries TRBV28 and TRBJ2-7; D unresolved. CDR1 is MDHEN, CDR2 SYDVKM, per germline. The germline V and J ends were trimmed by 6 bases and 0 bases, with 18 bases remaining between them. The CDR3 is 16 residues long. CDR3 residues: CASRPAGETLSYEQYF. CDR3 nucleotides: TGTGCCAGCAGGCCTGCCGGTGAGACACTCTCCTACGAGCAGTACTTC.

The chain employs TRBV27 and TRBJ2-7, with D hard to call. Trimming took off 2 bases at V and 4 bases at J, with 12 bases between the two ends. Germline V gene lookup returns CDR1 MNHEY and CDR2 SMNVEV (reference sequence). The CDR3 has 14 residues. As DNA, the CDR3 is TGTGCCAGCAGTTTAAGATTAACACCGTACGAGCAGTACTTC. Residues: CASSLRLTPYEQYF.

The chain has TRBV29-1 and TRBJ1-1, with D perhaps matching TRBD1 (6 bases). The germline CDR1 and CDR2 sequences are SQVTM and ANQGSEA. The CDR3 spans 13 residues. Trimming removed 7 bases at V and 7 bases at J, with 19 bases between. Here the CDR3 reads CSGREQGWSEAFF. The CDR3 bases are TGCAGCGGCCGAGAACAGGGATGGAGTGAAGCTTTCTTT.

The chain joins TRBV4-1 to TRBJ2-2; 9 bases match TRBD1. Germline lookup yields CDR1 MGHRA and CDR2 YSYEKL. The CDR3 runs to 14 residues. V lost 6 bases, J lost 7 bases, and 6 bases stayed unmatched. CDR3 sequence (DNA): TGCGCCAGCAGGTGGCCGGACAGGGGCGGGGAGCTGTTTTTT. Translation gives CASRWPDRGGELFF.

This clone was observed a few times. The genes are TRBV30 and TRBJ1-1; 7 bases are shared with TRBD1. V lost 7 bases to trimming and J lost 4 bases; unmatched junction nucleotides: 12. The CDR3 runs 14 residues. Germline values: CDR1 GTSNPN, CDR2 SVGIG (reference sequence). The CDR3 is CASRRTGLGTEAFF. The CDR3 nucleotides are TGTGCCTCAAGAAGGACAGGTCTGGGCACTGAAGCTTTCTTT.

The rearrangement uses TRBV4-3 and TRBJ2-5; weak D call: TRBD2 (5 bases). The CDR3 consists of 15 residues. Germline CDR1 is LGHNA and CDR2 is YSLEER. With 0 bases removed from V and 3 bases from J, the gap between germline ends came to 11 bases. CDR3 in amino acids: CASSQDRTFKETQYF. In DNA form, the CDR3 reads TGCGCCAGCAGCCAAGATAGGACTTTTAAAGAGACCCAGTACTTC.

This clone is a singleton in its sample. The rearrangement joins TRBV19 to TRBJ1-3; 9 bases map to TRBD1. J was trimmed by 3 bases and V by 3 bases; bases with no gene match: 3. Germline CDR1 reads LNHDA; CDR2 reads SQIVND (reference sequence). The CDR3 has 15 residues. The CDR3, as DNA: TGTGCCAGTAGTATTTACAGGGGGCTTGGAAACACCATATATTTT. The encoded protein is CASSIYRGLGNTIYF. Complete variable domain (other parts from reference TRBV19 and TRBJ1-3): DGGITQSPKYLFRKEGQNVTLSCEQNLNHDAMYWYRQDPGQGLRLIYYSQIVNDFQKGDIAEGYSVSREKKESFPLTVTSAQKNPTAFYLCASSIYRGLGNTIYFGEGSWLTVV.

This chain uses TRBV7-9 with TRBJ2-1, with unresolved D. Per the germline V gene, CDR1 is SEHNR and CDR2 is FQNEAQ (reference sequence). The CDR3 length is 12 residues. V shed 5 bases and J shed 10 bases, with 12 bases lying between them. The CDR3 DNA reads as TGTGCCAGCAGCCTTGATCGGTGGGAGCAGTTCTTC. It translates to CASSLDRWEQFF.

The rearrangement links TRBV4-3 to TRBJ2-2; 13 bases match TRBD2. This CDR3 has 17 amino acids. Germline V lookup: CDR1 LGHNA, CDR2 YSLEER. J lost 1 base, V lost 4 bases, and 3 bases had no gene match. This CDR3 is CASSPRLAGGNTGELFF. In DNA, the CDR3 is TGCGCCAGCAGCCCGAGACTAGCGGGAGGGAACACCGGGGAGCTGTTTTTT.

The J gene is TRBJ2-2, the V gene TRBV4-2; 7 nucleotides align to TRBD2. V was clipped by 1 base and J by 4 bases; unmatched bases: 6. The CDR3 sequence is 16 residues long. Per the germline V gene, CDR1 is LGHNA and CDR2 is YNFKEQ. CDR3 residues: CASSQVIGLGTGELFF. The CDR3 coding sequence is TGTGCCAGCAGCCAAGTAATAGGACTAGGCACCGGGGAGCTGTTTTTT.

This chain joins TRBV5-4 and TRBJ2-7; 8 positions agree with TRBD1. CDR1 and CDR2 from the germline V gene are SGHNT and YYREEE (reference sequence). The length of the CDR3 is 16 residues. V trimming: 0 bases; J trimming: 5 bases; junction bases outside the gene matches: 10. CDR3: CASSLVWAGGPNEQYF. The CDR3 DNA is TGTGCCAGCAGCTTGGTTTGGGCAGGGGGCCCCAACGAGCAGTACTTC.

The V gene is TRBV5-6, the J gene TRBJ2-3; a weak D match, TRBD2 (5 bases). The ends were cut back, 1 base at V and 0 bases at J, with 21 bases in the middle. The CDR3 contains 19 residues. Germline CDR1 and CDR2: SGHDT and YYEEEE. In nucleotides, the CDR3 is TGTGCCAGCAGCTTGAGGAGGAGAGCTGCCTCCTTTAGCACAGATACGCAGTATTTT. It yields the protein CASSLRRRAASFSTDTQYF.

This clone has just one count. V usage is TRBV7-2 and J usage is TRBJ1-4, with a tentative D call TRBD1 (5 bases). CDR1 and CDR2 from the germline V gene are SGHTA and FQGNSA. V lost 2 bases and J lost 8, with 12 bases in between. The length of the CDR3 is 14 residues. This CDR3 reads CASSLRGGTEKLFF. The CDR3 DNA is TGTGCCAGCAGCTTAAGGGGAGGGACCGAAAAACTGTTTTTT.

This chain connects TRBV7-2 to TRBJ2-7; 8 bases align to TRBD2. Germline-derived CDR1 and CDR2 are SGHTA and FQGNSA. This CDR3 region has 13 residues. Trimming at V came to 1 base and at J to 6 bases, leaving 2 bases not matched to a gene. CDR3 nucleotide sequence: TGTGCCAGCAGCTTAGTAGCGGGATCCGAGCAGTACTTC. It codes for CASSLVAGSEQYF.

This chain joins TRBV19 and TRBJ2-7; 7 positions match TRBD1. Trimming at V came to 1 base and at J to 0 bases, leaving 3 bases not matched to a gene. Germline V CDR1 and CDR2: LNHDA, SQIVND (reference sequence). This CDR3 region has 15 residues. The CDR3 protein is CASSIGRDSSYEQYF. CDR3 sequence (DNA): TGTGCCAGTAGTATAGGAAGGGACAGCTCCTACGAGCAGTACTTC.

The CDR3 DNA is TGCAGCGTTGACCCTTCGACAGGGGCGAGAAAGAACACTGAAGCTTTCTTT. It yields the protein CSVDPSTGARKNTEAFF. This rearrangement joins TRBV29-1 to TRBJ1-1, with TRBD1 matching over 8 bases. The CDR3 spans 17 residues. Germline values: CDR1 SQVTM, CDR2 ANQGSEA. V dropped 3 bases and J dropped 1; count of bases not matched to a gene: 13.

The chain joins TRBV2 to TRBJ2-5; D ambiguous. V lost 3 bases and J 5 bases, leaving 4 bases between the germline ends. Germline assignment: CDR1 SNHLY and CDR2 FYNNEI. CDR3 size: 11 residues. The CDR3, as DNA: TGTGCCAGCAGTGAGAGGGAGACCCAGTACTTC. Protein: CASSERETQYF.

CDR3 in amino acids: CASRGLAKYSSYNEQFF. CDR3 in DNA: TGTGCCAGCAGAGGACTAGCTAAGTACAGCTCCTACAATGAGCAGTTCTTC. V is TRBV21-1 and J is TRBJ2-1; the table's D gene call, TRBD2, was not cross checked with the DNA. TRBV21-1 counts as a pseudogene. This CDR3 is 17 amino acids long.

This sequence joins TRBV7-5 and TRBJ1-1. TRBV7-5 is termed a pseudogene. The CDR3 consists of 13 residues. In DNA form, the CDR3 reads TGTGCCACACTTCGGACACCGCCCCGGGGGGCTTTCTTT. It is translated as CATLRTPPRGAFF.

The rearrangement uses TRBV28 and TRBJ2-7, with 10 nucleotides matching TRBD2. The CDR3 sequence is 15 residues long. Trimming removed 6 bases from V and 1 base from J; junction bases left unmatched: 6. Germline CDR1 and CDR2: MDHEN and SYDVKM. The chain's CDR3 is CASSRLAGDSYEQYF. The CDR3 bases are TGTGCCAGCAGCCGCCTAGCGGGAGATTCCTACGAGCAGTACTTC.